One sample yielded the 12 T cell receptor beta chains listed below, sequenced in a study of shared clonotypes between healthy human individuals. Profiling relied on immunoSEQ multiplex PCR, and the TCRdb table lists in-frame clones only, not all of them. This table has roughly 2,000,000 clones, about 95% appearing once. CD45RO-negative cells were positively selected for CCR7, leaving out terminally differentiated effector memory CD45RA+ cells. Sequences were obtained from naive CD8+ T cells sorted from blood. The receptors were gathered from a man between 18 and 29 years old in good health.

V usage is TRBV4-1 and J usage is TRBJ1-1; tentative D call: TRBD1 (5 bases). V gave up 0 bases and J gave up 11 bases, with 13 bases separating them. There are 13 residues in the CDR3. Germline assignment: CDR1 MGHRA and CDR2 YSYEKL. CDR3 in amino acids: CASSQEQGGDAFF. The CDR3 bases are TGCGCCAGCAGCCAAGAGCAGGGAGGGGATGCTTTCTTT.

Note on this clone: In the same sample, other DNA sequences code for this CDR3. The V gene is TRBV19, the J gene TRBJ1-1; 10 bases agree with TRBD1. The CDR3 length is 12 residues. From germline, CDR1 is LNHDA and CDR2 SQIVND (reference sequence). With V trimmed by 5 bases and J by 8 bases, 2 bases remained unmatched. For the CDR3, the DNA is TGTGCCAGTAGTCCGGGACAGGGGGAAGCTTTCTTT. Its protein is CASSPGQGEAFF.

Here the CDR3 reads CASSAEGTYTEAFF. CDR3 in DNA: TGTGCCAGCAGTGCCGAGGGAACCTACACTGAAGCTTTCTTT. The chain recombines TRBV6-5 with TRBJ1-1; D is ambiguous. Trimming removed 5 bases at V and 3 bases at J, with 13 bases between. Germline loops: CDR1 MNHEY, CDR2 SVGAGI. This CDR3 is 14 amino acids long.

V is TRBV27 and J is TRBJ2-5, with D hard to call. Trimming cost V 3 bases and J 2 bases, with 10 bases left between them. This CDR3 region has 14 residues. From germline, CDR1 is MNHEY and CDR2 SMNVEV (reference sequence). CDR3 sequence reads: CASSLIGRQETQYF. The CDR3 nucleotides are TGTGCCAGCAGTTTGATTGGCAGGCAAGAGACCCAGTACTTC.

The chain combines TRBV7-2 with TRBJ1-1; no definite D call. Trimming removed 0 bases at V and 6 bases at J, with 20 bases between. CDR1 SGHTA and CDR2 FQGNSA come from the germline V gene. This CDR3 is built from 17 residues. CDR3 DNA: TGTGCCAGCAGCTTAGCGAGTGAGATGTCCAGGTTGTCTGAAGCTTTCTTT. It yields the protein CASSLASEMSRLSEAFF.

The gene calls are TRBV25-1 and TRBJ1-4; no clear D gene. The length of the CDR3 is 15 residues. Germline V CDR1 and CDR2: MGHDK, SYGVNS. V was clipped by 1 base and J by 4 bases, with 10 bases between them. The CDR3 loop reads CASSEFLLGNEKLFF. The CDR3 DNA follows: TGTGCCAGCAGTGAATTTCTGTTAGGTAATGAAAAACTGTTTTTT.

The genes are TRBV2 and TRBJ2-7, with no clear D. The CDR3 runs to 15 residues. V was trimmed by 3 bases and J by 3 bases, leaving 15 bases between them. From germline, CDR1 is SNHLY and CDR2 FYNNEI. The CDR3 nucleotides are TGTGCCAGCAGTGATATGGGTTTGCGGTACTACGAGCAGTACTTC. It yields the protein CASSDMGLRYYEQYF.

DNA of the CDR3: TGTGCCAGCAGACCCTCTCTACAGGATAATTCACCCCTCCACTTT. Translation gives CASRPSLQDNSPLHF. The V and J genes are TRBV4-2 and TRBJ1-6, with D maybe TRBD1 (5 bases). The ends were cut back, 6 bases at V and 5 bases at J, with 14 bases in the middle. Per the germline V gene, CDR1 is LGHNA and CDR2 is YNFKEQ. The CDR3 is 15 amino acids.

The chain has TRBV6-5 and TRBJ2-7; D possibly corresponds to TRBD2 (6 bases). Per the germline V gene, CDR1 is MNHEY and CDR2 is SVGAGI. V lost 3 bases, J lost 5 bases, and 14 bases lay in between. This CDR3 has 14 amino acids. CDR3 bases: TGTGCCAGCAGTTATGCCGGCGGGATGGACGAGCAGTACTTC. Its protein product is CASSYAGGMDEQYF.

The chain carries TRBV10-2 and TRBJ2-3, with 10 bases aligning to TRBD2. J was trimmed by 5 bases and V by 2 bases; bases with no gene match: 1. Germline CDR1 reads WSHSY; CDR2 reads SAAADI. This CDR3 contains 14 residues. In nucleotides, the CDR3 is TGCGCCAGCAGTGAGACTAGCGGGATAGATACGCAGTATTTT. It encodes CASSETSGIDTQYF.

As regards this clone: At the DNA level, this CDR3 is encoded by other sequences in the same sample as well. V and J are TRBV19 and TRBJ2-2; no firm D call. Trimming cost V 1 base and J 8 bases, with 5 bases left between them. This CDR3 contains 12 residues. The germline CDR1 and CDR2 sequences are LNHDA and SQIVND (reference sequence). This CDR3 is CASSIVTGELFF. The DNA for the CDR3 is TGTGCCAGTAGTATAGTGACTGGGGAGCTGTTTTTT.

The chain has TRBV9 and TRBJ2-2; D gene uncertain. V lost 2 bases, J lost 4 bases, and 9 bases lay in between. The CDR3 consists of 14 residues. Per the germline V gene, CDR1 is SGDLS and CDR2 is YYNGEE. CDR3 sequence: CASSVHPGTGELFF. CDR3 sequence (DNA): TGTGCCAGCAGCGTTCATCCTGGCACCGGGGAGCTGTTTTTT.